This TCR beta chain was recorded in a study of shared clonotypes between healthy human individuals (dated by TCRdb to the early 2020s). With respect to the entire study: A couple of women and a few men aged 18 to 49 years were included in the cohort. Per donor, three plates each were used for CD4 naive and CD4 memory, two for CD8 naive, and one for CD8 memory. The study deeply sequenced blood TCR repertoires of several healthy adults to estimate repertoire size and the extent of clonotype sharing between individuals. To increase sequencing depth and limit assay-specific biases, TCR repertoire library preparation and sequencing were carried out by different laboratories using diverse techniques. Between about 0.8 and 9 billion PBMCs per donor were obtained by leukapheresis. What the research found in general, with its limitations: Higher generation probabilities were observed for clonotypes shared by all four sorted-subset donors than for non-shared clonotypes. Only blood was sampled, and tissue TCR repertoires likely differ from those in blood. The small number of donors limited the genetic and exposure-history diversity represented. When a few donors were compared, the shared fraction of clonotypes was about 5.5% for naive CD4, about 4% for naive CD8, 2% to 2.5% for memory CD4, and roughly 0.4% for memory CD8. Based on pairwise subsampling, the degree of clonotype sharing among donors was expected to be affected by sequencing depth. Naive subsets generally had larger estimated clonotype richness than memory subsets did. Even with the large sequencing depth, rarefaction of the sorted-subset datasets indicated that sequencing was incomplete.

As regards this clone: Its target antigen remains unknown. Base quality data are lacking; no much larger clone is found one base away.

The donors were healthy, HIV-negative adults who had no recently reported acute infections or vaccinations. All donors were Caucasian adults living in Nashville, Tennessee, USA. CD4+ T cells were enriched by magnetic negative selection; naive cells were then positively selected on CD45RA, and the negative fraction formed the memory subset. After blood collection by leukapheresis, PBMCs were isolated using Ficoll-Histopaque density gradient centrifugation and then cryopreserved in the vapor phase of liquid nitrogen. Purity and quantity of every magnetically sorted T cell population were checked by analytical flow cytometry. Genomic DNA was isolated from each sorted fraction and quantified by UV absorbance on a Nanodrop 2000c. TCR CDR3 regions were amplified from genomic DNA by multiplex PCR using the deep immunoSEQ assay. Genomic DNA extracted from each cell subset was distributed evenly over all wells of several immunoSEQ 96-well plates, and each plate served as one replicate. For sorted subsets, each replicate PCR was loaded with approximately 0.2 ug genomic DNA, equivalent to 25,000 to 35,000 T cell genomes. The purified libraries were quantified using a Qubit 3.0 fluorometer, sized with a Bioanalyzer 2100, and then quantified again using the KAPA Library Quantification kit. Every immunoSEQ 96-well plate was sequenced on a separate single-read 150-cycle Illumina NextSeq 550 flow cell. Per the source publication's procedure: The immunoSEQ output contained only junctional sequences without quality scores, so filtering could not match that applied to full-length reads. To assign V/J genes and CDR3, sequences were annotated against IMGT germline references using PyIR, a Python wrapper for IgBLAST v1.9. Reads with weak V/J assignments (E-value above 1e-6), missing CDR3, stop codons, out-of-frame junctions, or ambiguous translated residues were removed. A V3J clonotype was defined by an identical inferred V gene, J gene, and CDR3 amino acid sequence. Percentage overlap between repertoires was calculated by dividing the number of shared unique clonotypes by the size of the smaller repertoire. Richness of each repertoire was evaluated using RTK rarefaction, the Chao1 estimator, and Recon v2.1 estimates of unobserved clonotypes. Generation probabilities for all TCRbeta clonotypes obtained by the gDNA method from a handful of donors were computed using OLGA. TCRdb provides this immuneACCESS table in a form limited to in-frame rearrangements. Some clones are lacking; in checked studies, under half of them reflect an unresolved V gene, and why the rest are absent is not known. V, J and clone size derive from that table, while D and trimming were established from the DNA sequence. Present in this sample are millions of clones, about 92% of which were seen just once. Of the sample, roughly 0.14% falls within the top ten clones.

CDR1 is given as GTSNPN and CDR2 as SVGIG, both from the germline V gene (reference sequence). The germline V end is reduced by 4 bases and the J end by 2 bases; junction bases left unmatched: 10. The CDR3 measures 16 amino acids from cysteine to phenylalanine. Just CDR3 DNA is preserved here, 48 bases in frame from base 1. The chain is assembled from TRBV30 and TRBJ1-5; 8 central bases correspond to TRBD1. Sequencing was done on a sample of naive CD4+ T cells sorted from blood. What this sample's cell subset or site label stands for: CD45RA+ positively selected. The source is a man aged 18 to 30 in good health. The CDR3 corresponds to CAWTDRGIGGNQPQHF. The DNA reads TGTGCCTGGACCGACAGGGGAATCGGAGGCAATCAGCCCCAGCATTTT.